This T cell receptor beta chain was sequenced during a study of T cells in localized non-small cell lung cancer. Worth noting for this clone: What it recognizes is unknown.

Data came from immunoSEQ multiplex PCR; TCRdb stores just in-frame clones and leaves some out. Altogether tens of thousands of clones are present, over 80% being singletons, with the ten largest covering about 17%. The study's findings and limits: One tumor region alone was sequenced, and heterogeneity therefore remains possible. Higher blood T cell density tracked longer overall survival. Appearing in adjacent lung were a median roughly 60 of the top 100 tumor clones.

The germline gives CDR1 SGHRS, CDR2 YFSETQ. Trimming took 0 bases from V and 7 from J, leaving 5 bases between them. The CDR3 is 13 residues long. The origin of this receptor is a man between 40 and 70 years old with stage III lung adenocarcinoma. The specimen was peripheral blood mononuclear cells, collected before any cancer treatment. The rearrangement joins TRBV5-1 to TRBJ1-6; D is uncertain. CDR3 DNA: TGCGCCAGCAGCTTGGGGCCGAATTCACCCCTCCACTTT. This gives the protein CASSLGPNSPLHF.